The 9 T cell receptor beta chains below all came from one sample that was sequenced in a study of blood T cells in healthy people across ages. The use of a sample-barcoded 5' primer and a J-beta primer mix characterized a second PCR of about 7 to 12 cycles. Each CDR3 protein is one row after TCRdb ran MiXCR on the 5' RACE reads. Among more than 1,400,000 distinct CDR3 sequences listed, 42% were seen once. Sequencing used blood. Receptors were obtained from a woman younger than 35 in good health.

This clonotype was counted between two and nine times. The chain links TRBV6-4 to TRBJ1-2; D gene ambiguous. In germline, CDR1 is MRHNA, CDR2 SNTAGT. The CDR3 sequence is 13 residues long. V shed 0 bases and J shed 4 bases, with 6 bases lying between them. CDR3 in DNA: TGTGCCAGCAGTGACTCGACGGGCTATGGCTACACCTTC. This gives the protein CASSDSTGYGYTF.

The rearrangement uses TRBV5-6 and TRBJ1-5, with a possible D match to TRBD1 (5 bases). This CDR3 region has 15 residues. Germline lookup yields CDR1 SGHDT and CDR2 YYEEEE. The germline V and J ends were trimmed by 3 bases and 6 bases, with 16 bases remaining between them. The CDR3 nucleotides are TGTGCCAGCAGCTCGGACACAACTTTGGGTCAGCCCCAGCATTTT. The encoded protein is CASSSDTTLGQPQHF.

The chain joins TRBV30 to TRBJ2-3; 9 nucleotides match TRBD2. Per the germline V gene, CDR1 is GTSNPN and CDR2 is SVGIG (reference sequence). Trimming at V came to 5 bases and at J to 5 bases, leaving 8 bases not matched to a gene. The CDR3 has 14 residues. CDR3 in DNA: TGTGCCTGGCAAATTCGAGCGGGGGGAGATACGCAGTATTTT. Translation gives CAWQIRAGGDTQYF.

The V call is TRBV4-2, the J call TRBJ2-7; D might be TRBD2 (5 bases). CDR1 is LGHNA, CDR2 YNFKEQ, per germline. This CDR3 comprises 16 residues. Trimming took 0 bases from V and 1 from J, leaving 13 bases between them. The CDR3 sequence is CASSQEEGEGSYEQYF. The CDR3 DNA sequence: TGTGCCAGCAGCCAAGAAGAGGGCGAGGGTTCCTACGAGCAGTACTTC.

Points on this clonotype: Given a much more abundant clone one base away, this may be a read error. The gene calls are TRBV6-2 or TRBV6-3 and TRBJ2-7, with D unresolved. The CDR3 consists of 12 residues. CDR1 is MNHEY and CDR2 is SVGEGT in the germline V gene. CDR3: CASSYPSYKQYF. DNA of the CDR3: TGTGCCAGCAGTTACCCCTCCTACAAGCAGTACTTC.

The rearrangement joins TRBV12-3 or TRBV12-4 to TRBJ1-2; D unclear. This CDR3 contains 14 residues. V gave up 3 bases and J gave up 2 bases, with 10 bases separating them. CDR3 region: CASSFGVGNYGYTF. CDR3 bases: TGTGCCAGCAGTTTCGGGGTAGGAAACTATGGCTACACCTTC.

This clonotype was detected only a few times. The chain has TRBV7-2 and TRBJ1-2; TRBD1 matches 7 bases. In germline, CDR1 is SGHTA, CDR2 FQGNSA. The CDR3 is 15 residues long. V trimming: 0 bases; J trimming: 3 bases; junction bases outside the gene matches: 4. Here the CDR3 reads CASSLAGGDYYGYTF. In DNA, the CDR3 is TGTGCCAGCAGCTTAGCAGGGGGCGATTACTATGGCTACACCTTC. Supplemented by reference TRBV7-2 and TRBJ1-2, the full variable domain reads GAGVSQSPSNKVTEKGKDVELRCDPISGHTALYWYRQSLGQGLEFLIYFQGNSAPDKSGLPSDRFSAERTGGSVSTLTIQRTQQEDSAVYLCASSLAGGDYYGYTFGSGTRLTVV.

This clonotype was found a few times. The V gene is TRBV6-1, the J gene TRBJ2-1, with D possibly being TRBD1 (6 bases). The CDR3 runs 15 residues. V lost 5 bases and J lost 5, with 16 bases in between. Germline assignment: CDR1 MNHNS and CDR2 SASEGT. CDR3 region: CASSSRQAQNNEQFF. CDR3 coding DNA: TGTGCCAGCAGTTCGAGACAGGCCCAAAACAATGAGCAGTTCTTC.

This clonotype was detected a few times. This CDR3 is CSARPGTSGGLYEQYF. The CDR3, as DNA: TGCAGTGCTAGACCCGGGACTAGCGGGGGCCTTTACGAGCAGTACTTC. The chain is built from TRBV20-1 and TRBJ2-5; 14 nucleotides match TRBD2. The DNA end lines up better with TRBJ2-7; the J call may be wrong. CDR3 size: 16 residues. The germline gives CDR1 DFQATT, CDR2 SNEGSKA (reference sequence).